What follows are 14 T cell receptor beta chains derived from one specimen sequenced in a study of CD8 T cells in ankylosing spondylitis. TCRdb re-analysed the 5' RACE reads in MiXCR, keeping a single row per CDR3 protein. Here the sample spans roughly 670,000 distinct CDR3 sequences, around 20% being singletons. Study results and limitations: Several highly homologous variants made up a TCR beta motif that seemed to typify ankylosing spondylitis blood.

Their target antigens are unknown. The sample consisted of blood, either unsorted or a sorted T cell fraction (not recorded which). All receptors derive from a male donor with ankylosing spondylitis.

This clonotype has ten or more counts. The chain is built from TRBV5-1 and TRBJ2-2; perhaps TRBD1 as D (6 bases). V shed 2 bases and J shed 7 bases, with 9 bases lying between them. CDR3 length: 13 amino acids. Germline V gene sequence: CDR1 SGHRS, CDR2 YFSETQ. CDR3 bases: TGCGCCAGCAGCTTCAGGGGCATCGGGGAGCTGTTTTTT. Its protein is CASSFRGIGELFF.

The V and J genes are TRBV3-1 and TRBJ1-6, with D tentatively TRBD1 (5 bases). Trimming shortened V by 1 base and J by 10 bases, and 17 bases separated the two germline ends. CDR3 length: 16 amino acids. The germline V gene encodes CDR1 LGHDT and CDR2 YNNKEL (reference sequence). Written as DNA, the CDR3 is TGTGCCAGCAGCCAAGGTCCAGCAGGGACGGGATCACCCCTCCACTTT. Residues: CASSQGPAGTGSPLHF.

V is TRBV11-1 and J is TRBJ2-1; TRBD2 aligns across 13 bases. With 5 bases clipped from V and 0 bases from J, the junction kept 13 bases outside the gene matches. The CDR3 contains 20 residues. CDR1 and CDR2 from the germline V gene are SGHAT and FQDESV (reference sequence). The CDR3 sequence: CASSPRTGLAGASSYNEQFF. CDR3 nucleotides: TGTGCCAGCAGCCCACGAACCGGACTAGCGGGAGCCAGCTCCTACAATGAGCAGTTCTTC. Using reference TRBV11-1 and TRBJ2-1 for the parts outside the CDR3, the full variable domain is EAEVAQSPRYKITEKSQAVAFWCDPISGHATLYWYRQILGQGPELLVQFQDESVVDDSQLPKDRFSAERLKGVDSTLKIQPAELGDSAMYLCASSPRTGLAGASSYNEQFFGPGTRLTVL.

This clonotype was found a few times. CDR3 sequence reads: CSAGAKGLDIQYF. As DNA, the CDR3 is TGCAGTGCTGGGGCAAAGGGTTTGGACATTCAGTACTTC. V and J are TRBV20-1 and TRBJ2-4; D is perhaps TRBD1 (5 bases). CDR3 length equals 13 residues. CDR1 is DFQATT and CDR2 is SNEGSKA in the germline V gene (reference sequence). V was clipped by 5 bases and J by 8 bases, with 16 bases between them.

The chain combines TRBV11-1 with TRBJ2-7; D is unresolved. The V gene's germline CDR1 is SGHAT and CDR2 FQDESV (reference sequence). V was cut by 4 bases and J by 0 bases, with 13 bases left in between. The CDR3 extends over 15 amino acids. The CDR3, as DNA: TGTGCCAGCAGCTCGTCAGTAGCAGCCTCCTACGAGCAGTACTTC. This sequence encodes CASSSSVAASYEQYF.

The chain employs TRBV29-1 and TRBJ2-7; 7 bases are shared with TRBD2. Germline trimming cut 6 bases from V and 7 bases from J; bases unmatched to any gene: 3. CDR1 is SQVTM and CDR2 is ANQGSEA in the germline V gene. The CDR3 consists of 10 residues. The CDR3 DNA reads TGCAGCGTCAGGGAGGGTGAGCAGTACTTC. This sequence encodes CSVREGEQYF.

The chain combines TRBV6-1 with TRBJ2-2; tentatively, D is TRBD1 (5 bases). Trimming cost V 6 bases and J 0 bases, with 8 bases left between them. CDR1 and CDR2 (germline): MNHNS, SASEGT. This CDR3 is 14 amino acids long. The CDR3 region has the DNA TGTGCCAGCAGACGACAGACGAACACCGGGGAGCTGTTTTTT. Translating gives CASRRQTNTGELFF.

The chain couples TRBV10-1 to TRBJ2-3; 8 nucleotides align to TRBD2. Germline trimming cut 11 bases from V and 0 bases from J; bases unmatched to any gene: 10. The germline CDR1 and CDR2 sequences are WNHNN and SYGVQD (reference sequence). This CDR3 contains 15 residues. For the CDR3, the DNA is TGCGCCGGTCGACTAGCGCCCTTGAGCACAGATACGCAGTATTTT. This translates into CAGRLAPLSTDTQYF.

This clonotype appeared a few times. This sequence joins TRBV5-1 and TRBJ2-6; 9 bases agree with TRBD2. The germline gives CDR1 SGHRS, CDR2 YFSETQ. V lost 5 bases and J lost 0; bases outside the gene matches: 12. The CDR3 contains 19 residues. The CDR3 loop reads CASSPRTSAFPSGANVLTF. DNA for the CDR3: TGCGCCAGCAGTCCACGGACTAGCGCATTCCCCTCTGGGGCCAACGTCCTGACTTTC. The full variable domain, with the rest looked up from reference TRBV5-1 and TRBJ2-6, is KAGVTQTPRYLIKTRGQQVTLSCSPISGHRSVSWYQQTPGQGLQFLFEYFSETQRNKGNFPGRFSGRQFSNSRSEMNVSTLELGDSALYLCASSPRTSAFPSGANVLTFGAGSRLTVL.

V and J are TRBV4-1 and TRBJ2-2; D might be TRBD2 (6 bases). The germline V and J ends were trimmed by 5 bases and 5 bases, with 15 bases remaining between them. The CDR3 is made up of 15 amino acids. Germline assignment: CDR1 MGHRA and CDR2 YSYEKL. CDR3 protein: CASSTLAKKTGELFF. DNA of the CDR3: TGCGCCAGCAGCACGCTAGCGAAAAAAACCGGGGAGCTGTTTTTT.

This clonotype has more than one count but fewer than ten. This chain uses TRBV12-3 or TRBV12-4 with TRBJ2-2; 8 nucleotides line up with TRBD1. V shed 3 bases, J shed 4 bases, and the junction held 4 bases outside the gene matches. The CDR3 totals 15 residues. CDR3 region: CASSFRGRVTGELFF. Here the CDR3 DNA reads TGTGCCAGCAGTTTCAGGGGGCGAGTCACCGGGGAGCTGTTTTTT.

The rearrangement links TRBV12-3 or TRBV12-4 to TRBJ2-7; D remains ambiguous. This CDR3 contains 12 residues. V was clipped by 6 bases and J by 2 bases, with 8 bases between them. CDR3 DNA sequence: TGTGCCAGCAGGCCAAATACCTACGAGCAGTACTTC. Protein sequence: CASRPNTYEQYF.

V and J are TRBV5-1 and TRBJ2-1; D gene unclear. This CDR3 is 13 amino acids long. Trimming stripped 2 bases from V and 6 bases from J, with 9 bases between. Germline CDR1 SGHRS, CDR2 YFSETQ. CDR3 DNA: TGCGCCAGCAGCTTTGTATCCCTCAATGAGCAGTTCTTC. It translates to CASSFVSLNEQFF.

This clonotype was seen only a few times. CDR3 in DNA: TGCGCCAGCAGCTTGGGTACGGACCAAAGGTCCTACGAGCAGTACTTC. Amino acid sequence: CASSLGTDQRSYEQYF. The V and J genes are TRBV5-1 and TRBJ2-7, with D unclear. Germline assignment: CDR1 SGHRS and CDR2 YFSETQ. Between the trimmed V and J ends, which lost 0 bases and 1 base, there was a span of 14 bases. The CDR3 contains 16 residues. Using reference TRBV5-1 and TRBJ2-7 for the parts outside the CDR3, the full variable domain is KAGVTQTPRYLIKTRGQQVTLSCSPISGHRSVSWYQQTPGQGLQFLFEYFSETQRNKGNFPGRFSGRQFSNSRSEMNVSTLELGDSALYLCASSLGTDQRSYEQYFGPGTRLTVT.